This T cell receptor beta chain was obtained from a study of synovial regulatory T cells in juvenile arthritis. Overall study: Roughly six patients were on methotrexate and three were untreated.

This CDR3 has 13 amino acids. Only the protein is available. Germline V lookup: CDR1 MNHNY, CDR2 SVGAGI (reference sequence). HLA-DR+ Treg cells made up the iaTreg subset. Findings of the study overall: CDR3 overlap with synovial Tregs was higher for iaTregs than other blood Tregs. Synovial Teff and blood CPL repertoires partially overlapped with iaTreg TCR repertoires, which were largely patient-private. Compared with other blood Treg cells, inflammation-associated Treg cells had reduced TCR diversity.

This table comes from immunoSEQ multiplex PCR, and its TCRdb copy is limited to in-frame clones, with some not included. The table lists about 10,000 clones. This clone is deemed medium-sized by its frequency. The antigen is undetermined. Sequencing used Treg cells from blood. Subset defined: HLA-DR+ inflammation-associated blood Treg cells. V gene TRBV6-6 combines with J gene TRBJ1-1; TCRdb indicates TRBD1, and absent DNA this call remains unverified. The sequence was obtained from a donor under 30 with juvenile idiopathic arthritis. This CDR3 reads CASSTDRASEAFF.